This T cell receptor (beta chain) was profiled in a study of shared clonotypes between healthy human individuals. Whole-study results and caveats: Generally, naive subsets came out with larger estimated richness than memory subsets.

Profiled with immunoSEQ multiplex PCR; TCRdb holds only in-frame clones, not every one. The sample consists of 170,000 or so clones, approximately 61% of them appearing once. The germline gives CDR1 MNHEY, CDR2 SMNVEV (reference sequence). The CDR3 is made up of 12 amino acids. Details on this clone: No antigen is known for it. One end of the junction is discordant with germline, which a read error may explain.

The rearrangement joins TRBV27 to TRBJ2-7; D is undetermined. This TCR derives from a man aged 25 to 40 in good health. Source material: memory CD4+ T cells sorted from blood. Subset given: CD45RA-negative fraction. The DNA of the CDR3 is TGTACCAGCAGTTTCCTCGACGGGGAGCAGTACTTC. Its protein is CTSSFLDGEQYF.